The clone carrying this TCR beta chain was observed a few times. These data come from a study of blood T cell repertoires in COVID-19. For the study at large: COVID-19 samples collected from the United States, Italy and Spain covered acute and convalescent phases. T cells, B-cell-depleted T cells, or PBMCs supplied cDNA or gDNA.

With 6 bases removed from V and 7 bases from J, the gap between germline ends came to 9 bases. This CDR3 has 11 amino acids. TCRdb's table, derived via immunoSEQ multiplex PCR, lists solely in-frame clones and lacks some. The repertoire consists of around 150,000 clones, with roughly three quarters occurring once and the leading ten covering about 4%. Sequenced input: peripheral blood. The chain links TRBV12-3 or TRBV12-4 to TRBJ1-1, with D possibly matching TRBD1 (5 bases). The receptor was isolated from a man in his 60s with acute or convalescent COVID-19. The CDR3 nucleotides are TGTGCCAGCAGCCGACAGATTGAAGCTTTCTTT. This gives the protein CASSRQIEAFF.